This T cell receptor beta chain is drawn from a study of a mutant IDH1 vaccine in newly diagnosed glioma. As for the study in general: Of treated patients, around 60% were men and approximately 40% women, averaging roughly 40 years. Most patients had radiochemotherapy with temozolomide before enrollment; others had one alone.

The CDR3 totals 12 residues. Germline values: CDR1 LNHDA, CDR2 SQIVND (reference sequence). V lost 5 bases to trimming and J lost 12 bases; unmatched junction nucleotides: 8. Comment on this clone: The antigen is not known.

Time point meaning: week 35, safety follow-up. Each vaccine dose was 300 ug of mutant IDH1 20-mer peptide, with topical imiquimod. Using immunoSEQ multiplex PCR, the repertoire was profiled, and TCRdb retains in-frame clones only, with some absent. The repertoire consists of about 68,000 clones, with roughly 84% occurring once and the leading ten covering approximately 12%. Sequenced material: PBMCs, taken from a glioma patient whose treatment included an IDH1 peptide vaccine. The chain uses TRBV19 and TRBJ1-1; 8 bases align to TRBD1. This TCR was sampled from a man aged 18 to 29 with glioma. The CDR3 DNA follows: TGTGCCAGTAGTCCGGGACAGGTAATAACTTTCTTT. As protein: CASSPGQVITFF.